One and the same sample provided the 17 T cell receptor beta chains below, sequenced in a study of cytotoxic CD8 clonotypes in ibrutinib-treated CLL. Clones were sequenced by immunoSEQ multiplex PCR, and TCRdb holds only the in-frame ones, with some missing. The data hold approximately 190,000 clones, with just under 80% observed a single time. The source was PBMCs, collected after 12 months of ibrutinib treatment. The receptors come from a human donor with chronic lymphocytic leukemia.

The chain carries TRBV7-3 and TRBJ2-3; D call uncertain. This CDR3 spans 13 amino acids. V was cut by 5 bases and J by 2 bases, with 8 bases left in between. CDR1 SGHTA and CDR2 FQGTGA come from the germline V gene. CDR3 loop: CASSPLITDTQYF. CDR3 nucleotides: TGTGCCAGCAGCCCCCTCATCACAGATACGCAGTATTTT.

The chain links TRBV19 to TRBJ2-7; D tentatively fits TRBD1 or TRBD2 (6 bases each). The CDR3 consists of 14 residues. Germline loops: CDR1 LNHDA, CDR2 SQIVND (reference sequence). The V end was cut by 6 bases, the J end by 2 bases, with 14 bases between. The CDR3: CASSPGAGTYEQYF. CDR3 sequence (DNA): TGTGCCAGTAGCCCGGGGGCAGGAACCTACGAGCAGTACTTC. Based on the CDR3 plus reference TRBV19 and TRBJ2-7, the full variable domain is DGGITQSPKYLFRKEGQNVTLSCEQNLNHDAMYWYRQDPGQGLRLIYYSQIVNDFQKGDIAEGYSVSREKKESFPLTVTSAQKNPTAFYLCASSPGAGTYEQYFGPGTRLTVT.

This clone has more than one count but fewer than ten. The genes are TRBV30 and TRBJ1-2; D is ambiguous. The CDR3 has 11 amino acids. The germline V gene encodes CDR1 GTSNPN and CDR2 SVGIG (reference sequence). V gave up 0 bases and J gave up 8 bases, with 7 bases separating them. The CDR3, as DNA: TGTGCCTGGAGTGTCCCCCCGGGCTACACCTTC. Its translation is CAWSVPPGYTF.

The chain has TRBV27 and TRBJ2-7; D possibly uses TRBD1 or TRBD2 (6 bases each). The germline V and J ends were trimmed by 0 bases and 3 bases, with 15 bases remaining between them. The CDR3 runs to 16 residues. Per the germline V gene, CDR1 is MNHEY and CDR2 is SMNVEV (reference sequence). This chain's CDR3 is CASSLSRDTLIYEQYF. CDR3 nucleotide sequence: TGTGCCAGCAGTTTATCGCGGGACACCCTAATCTACGAGCAGTACTTC.

This clone was seen more than once but under ten times. V and J are TRBV25-1 and TRBJ2-1; 9 nucleotides agree with TRBD2. Germline CDR1 is MGHDK and CDR2 is SYGVNS. The CDR3 loop spans 14 amino acids. The V and J ends lost 7 bases and 6 bases, in that order; junction bases with no gene match: 7. CDR3 DNA sequence: TGTGCCAGCACCCGGGGCGGGAGGGCCAATGAGCAGTTCTTC. Translated, it gives CASTRGGRANEQFF.

The chain carries TRBV19 and TRBJ1-1, with D perhaps matching TRBD1 (6 bases). This CDR3 comprises 14 residues. Germline values: CDR1 LNHDA, CDR2 SQIVND (reference sequence). The germline V and J ends were trimmed by 8 bases and 4 bases, with 17 bases remaining between them. The CDR3 reads CASCPGTGSTEAFF. The CDR3 DNA follows: TGTGCCAGTTGTCCGGGTACAGGGAGCACTGAAGCTTTCTTT.

The V gene is TRBV29-1, the J gene TRBJ1-5, with a tentative D call TRBD1 (5 bases). With 3 bases removed from V and 2 bases from J, the gap between germline ends came to 8 bases. The CDR3 extends over 13 amino acids. CDR1 is SQVTM, CDR2 ANQGSEA, per germline. This chain's CDR3 is CSVEGDGNQPQHF. Written as DNA, the CDR3 is TGCAGCGTTGAGGGGGATGGCAATCAGCCCCAGCATTTT.

In its sample, this clone was seen once. The chain has TRBV18 and TRBJ1-2; no reliable D call. V lost 3 bases and J lost 2, with 19 bases in between. The CDR3 has 17 amino acids. The germline V gene has CDR1 KGHSH and CDR2 LQKENI. The CDR3 DNA follows: TGTGCCAGCTCACCGGTGAACTTCCTACGCCTCAACTATGGCTACACCTTC. Encoded protein: CASSPVNFLRLNYGYTF.

CDR3 loop: CASTEAAGKDSPLHF. The CDR3 DNA reads as TGTGCCAGCACTGAAGCAGCAGGGAAGGATTCACCCCTCCACTTT. The V call is TRBV6-4, the J call TRBJ1-6; possibly TRBD1 for D (5 bases). The CDR3 consists of 15 residues. V dropped 7 bases and J dropped 8 bases, with 18 bases sitting between them. Germline values: CDR1 MRHNA, CDR2 SNTAGT.

The chain uses TRBV6-5 and TRBJ1-1; D is perhaps TRBD1 (5 bases). Per the germline V gene, CDR1 is MNHEY and CDR2 is SVGAGI. The CDR3 contains 15 residues. V was shortened by 0 bases and J by 3 bases, with 11 bases between the two germline ends. The CDR3 protein is CASSYSGQMYTEAFF. CDR3 nucleotide sequence: TGTGCCAGCAGTTACTCGGGGCAGATGTACACTGAAGCTTTCTTT.

The chain combines TRBV27 with TRBJ2-7; D remains unclear. CDR3 length: 14 residues. The V and J ends lost 5 bases and 0 bases respectively, with 11 bases between them. Germline V lookup: CDR1 MNHEY, CDR2 SMNVEV (reference sequence). CDR3 nucleotide sequence: TGTGCCAGCAGTGGCCCGCGGAGCTCCTACGAGCAGTACTTC. Its protein is CASSGPRSSYEQYF.

This clone has only one observation. V gene TRBV5-4 combines with J gene TRBJ1-2; 9 nucleotides agree with TRBD1. V was clipped by 5 bases and J by 5 bases; unmatched bases: 16. Germline V CDR1 and CDR2: SGHNT, YYREEE (reference sequence). The CDR3 is 17 residues long. The DNA for the CDR3 is TGTGCCAGCAGAGTACTCGGGACAGGGCCACCTCTGTATGGCTACACCTTC. Protein sequence: CASRVLGTGPPLYGYTF.

The chain carries TRBV19 and TRBJ2-7; D tentatively fits TRBD1 or TRBD2 (6 bases each). V was clipped by 4 bases and J by 5 bases, with 21 bases between them. In germline, CDR1 is LNHDA, CDR2 SQIVND (reference sequence). The CDR3 covers 16 residues. The CDR3 coding sequence is TGTGCCAGTAGTAGTCATGGGAGGACAGTAACCAACGAGCAGTACTTC. Amino acid sequence: CASSSHGRTVTNEQYF.

The V gene is TRBV27, the J gene TRBJ2-7, with D perhaps TRBD1 (5 bases). The CDR3 runs to 13 residues. Germline V gives CDR1 MNHEY, CDR2 SMNVEV (reference sequence). Deletions cut 5 bases from V and 5 bases from J, with 13 bases between. CDR3 in DNA: TGTGCCAGCAGTGGGCCCAGGGCCCACGAGCAGTACTTC. This gives the protein CASSGPRAHEQYF.

The J gene is TRBJ1-2, the V gene TRBV6-1; 8 bases map to TRBD1. Trimming cost V 7 bases and J 2 bases; bases outside gene matches: 6. CDR1 is MNHNS and CDR2 is SASEGT in the germline V gene. The CDR3 totals 14 residues. The CDR3 reads CASKAGQGNYGYTF. CDR3 sequence (DNA): TGTGCCAGCAAAGCCGGACAGGGCAACTATGGCTACACCTTC.

The J gene is TRBJ1-4, the V gene TRBV10-2, with TRBD1 matching over 7 bases. The CDR3 length is 16 residues. CDR1 and CDR2 (germline): WSHSY, SAAADI. V lost 6 bases, J lost 8 bases, and 15 bases stayed unmatched. Written as DNA, the CDR3 is TGCGCCAGCAGCGGGCTCGACAGGGCAATTGGAGAAAAACTGTTTTTT. Residues: CASSGLDRAIGEKLFF.

The V call is TRBV28, the J call TRBJ2-7; possibly TRBD1 for D (5 bases). The CDR3 spans 12 residues. V was pared by 2 bases and J by 4 bases, with 6 bases between. Germline lookup yields CDR1 MDHEN and CDR2 SYDVKM. The CDR3 sequence: CASSLKGYEQYF. DNA of the CDR3: TGTGCCAGCAGTTTAAAGGGGTACGAGCAGTACTTC.